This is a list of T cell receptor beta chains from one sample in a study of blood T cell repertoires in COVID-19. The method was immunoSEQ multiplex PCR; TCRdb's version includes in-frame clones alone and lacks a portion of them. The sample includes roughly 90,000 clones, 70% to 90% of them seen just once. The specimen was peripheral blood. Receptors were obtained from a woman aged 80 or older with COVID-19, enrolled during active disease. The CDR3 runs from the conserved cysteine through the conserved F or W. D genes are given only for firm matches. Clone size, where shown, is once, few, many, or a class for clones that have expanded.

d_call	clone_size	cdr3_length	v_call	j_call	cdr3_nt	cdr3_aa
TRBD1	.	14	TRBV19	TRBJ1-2	TGTGCCAGTAGTATTCAACAGGGGGACTATGGCTACACCTTC	CASSIQQGDYGYTF
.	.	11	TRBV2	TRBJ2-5	TGTGCCAGCTCGGTGGGGGGGCGGTGGGACTTC	CASSVGGRWDF
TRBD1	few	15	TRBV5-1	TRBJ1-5	TGCGCCAGCAGCTCTGCGGGACAGGCGAATCAGCCCCAGCATTTT	CASSSAGQANQPQHF
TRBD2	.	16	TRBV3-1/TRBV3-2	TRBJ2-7	TGTGCCAGCAGCCCCCTCCCCGGGAGGGCCAGGTACGAGCAGTACTTC	CASSPLPGRARYEQYF
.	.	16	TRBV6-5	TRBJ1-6	TGTGCCAGCAGTTACTCGCGGAGCTCCTATAATTCACCCCTCCACTTT	CASSYSRSSYNSPLHF
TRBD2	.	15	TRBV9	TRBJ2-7	TGTGCCAGCAGCCCCCGCCTAGCGGGAAACTACGAGCAGTACTTC	CASSPRLAGNYEQYF
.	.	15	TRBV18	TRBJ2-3	TGTGCCAGCTCACCACTAGGGGGTAAAGCCGATACGCAGTATTTT	CASSPLGGKADTQYF
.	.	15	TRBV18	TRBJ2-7	TGTGCCAGCTCACCACTTCCAGCGGGTCCCCACGAGCAGTACTTC	CASSPLPAGPHEQYF
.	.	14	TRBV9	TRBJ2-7	TGTGCCAGCAGCTCACGGACAGATACCTACGAGCAGTACTTC	CASSSRTDTYEQYF
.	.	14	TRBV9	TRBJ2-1	TGTGCCAGCAGCGTAGGGGGAGAAACCCATGAGCAGTTCTTC	CASSVGGETHEQFF
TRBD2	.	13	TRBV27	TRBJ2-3	TGTGCCAGCAGTCTAGCGGGGGTCCTAAACTGGTATTTT	CASSLAGVLNWYF
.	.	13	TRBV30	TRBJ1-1	TGTGCCTGGAGTCGAGGGCTAAACACTGAAGCTTTCTTT	CAWSRGLNTEAFF
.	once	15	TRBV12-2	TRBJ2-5	TGTGCAAGTCGATACCAGACAGGGGGCTTAGAGACCCAGTACTTC	CASRYQTGGLETQYF
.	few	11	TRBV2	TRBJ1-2	TGTGCCAGCACACAGGATTATGGCTACACCTTC	CASTQDYGYTF
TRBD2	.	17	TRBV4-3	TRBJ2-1	TGCGCCAGCAGCCAAGAGCCAGCGGGGGGCCCCGGGGATGAGCAGTTCTTC	CASSQEPAGGPGDEQFF
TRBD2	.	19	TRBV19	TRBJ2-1	TGTGCCAGTAGCCCATCAGTATGGACTAGCGGGAGGAGTCACGATGAGCAGTTCTTC	CASSPSVWTSGRSHDEQFF
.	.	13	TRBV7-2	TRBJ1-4	TGTGCCATCCAGGCGGGGGCCGGGGGAAAACTGTTTTTT	CAIQAGAGGKLFF
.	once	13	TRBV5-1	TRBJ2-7	TGCGCCAGCAGCTTCCGGGGAACGGGCGAGCAGTACTTC	CASSFRGTGEQYF
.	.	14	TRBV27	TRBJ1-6	TGTGCCAGCCGACAAGAATACTATAATTCACCCCTCCACTTT	CASRQEYYNSPLHF
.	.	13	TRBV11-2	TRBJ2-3	TGTGCCAGCAGCCGCGGGGCAACAGATACGCAGTATTTT	CASSRGATDTQYF
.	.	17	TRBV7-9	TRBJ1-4	TGTGCCAGCAGCTTAGGATGGGGGGGCACAACTAATGAAAAACTGTTTTTT	CASSLGWGGTTNEKLFF
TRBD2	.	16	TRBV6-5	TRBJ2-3	TGTGCCAGCAGTTTCTCGACTAGCGGCAGCACAGATACGCAGTATTTT	CASSFSTSGSTDTQYF
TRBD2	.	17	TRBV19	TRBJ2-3	TGTGCCAGTAGTATAAAGGAGGCGGGAGGGGACACAGATACGCAGTATTTT	CASSIKEAGGDTDTQYF
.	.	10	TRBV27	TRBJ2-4	TGTGCCAGCAGTTCCTACATTCAGTACTTC	CASSSYIQYF
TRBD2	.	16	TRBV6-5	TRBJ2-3	TGTGCCAGCAGTTACGGCCCTAGCGGGGCATCAGATACGCAGTATTTT	CASSYGPSGASDTQYF
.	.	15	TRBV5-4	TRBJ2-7	TGTGCCAGCAGCTTGGGGCTAGCAGTCGCCTACGAGCAGTACTTC	CASSLGLAVAYEQYF
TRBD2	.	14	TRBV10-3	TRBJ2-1	TGTGCCATCACCCGGACTAGCGGGTACAATGAGCAGTTCTTC	CAITRTSGYNEQFF
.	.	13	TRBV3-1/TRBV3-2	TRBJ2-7	TGTGCCAGCAGCCAACACAGCTCCTACGAGCAGTACTTC	CASSQHSSYEQYF
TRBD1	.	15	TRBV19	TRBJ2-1	TGTGCCAGTAGTGTCGGACAGGGGGCCTACAATGAGCAGTTCTTC	CASSVGQGAYNEQFF
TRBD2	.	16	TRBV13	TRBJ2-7	TGTGCCAGCAGCTCCCTCCTAGCGGTGAGCTCCTACGAGCAGTACTTC	CASSSLLAVSSYEQYF
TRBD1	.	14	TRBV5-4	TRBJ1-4	TGTGCCAGCAGCAGACAGGGCTTCAAGGAAAAACTGTTTTTT	CASSRQGFKEKLFF
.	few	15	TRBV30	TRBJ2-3	TGTGCCTGGAGTGTACGAAGGGCAGGGACAGATACGCAGTATTTT	CAWSVRRAGTDTQYF
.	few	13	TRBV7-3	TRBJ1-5	TGTGCCAGCAGCTTAACAGGGGATCAGCCCCAGCATTTT	CASSLTGDQPQHF
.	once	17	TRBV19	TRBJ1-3	TGTGCCAGTAGTATGAGGGGAGGTCGAAGCTCTGGAAACACCATATATTTT	CASSMRGGRSSGNTIYF
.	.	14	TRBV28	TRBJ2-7	TGTGCCAGCGCCCCGGACATGAGCCCTGACGAGCAGTACTTC	CASAPDMSPDEQYF
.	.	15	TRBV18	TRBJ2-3	TGTGCCAGCTCACCACGTAGAGGTAACGCAGATACGCAGTATTTT	CASSPRRGNADTQYF
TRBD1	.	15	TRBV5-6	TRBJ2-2	TGTGCCAGCAGCTTGGGGACAGGGCATGCCGGGGAGCTGTTTTTT	CASSLGTGHAGELFF
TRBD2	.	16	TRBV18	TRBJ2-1	TGTGCCAGCTCACCACCGAGCGGGGGGCATTACAATGAGCAGTTCTTC	CASSPPSGGHYNEQFF
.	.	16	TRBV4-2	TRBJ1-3	TGTGCCAGCAGCCAAGCAGCGGGTACGCTTGGAAACACCATATATTTT	CASSQAAGTLGNTIYF
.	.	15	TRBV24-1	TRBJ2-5	TGTGCCACCAGTGATTTAGGGGGAGTCCAAGAGACCCAGTACTTC	CATSDLGGVQETQYF
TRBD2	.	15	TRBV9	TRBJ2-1	TGTGCCAGCAGCGCTACTAGCGGGGGTTACAATGAGCAGTTCTTC	CASSATSGGYNEQFF
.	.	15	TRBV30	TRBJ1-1	TGTGCCTGGAGTGTTTGGGTAGGGGTGAACACTGAAGCTTTCTTT	CAWSVWVGVNTEAFF
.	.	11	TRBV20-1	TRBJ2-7	TGCAGTGCTCCAACAGGGTACGAGCAGTACTTC	CSAPTGYEQYF
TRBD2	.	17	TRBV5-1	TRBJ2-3	TGCGCCAGCAGCTTGTGGCTAGCGGGAGGAAACACAGATACGCAGTATTTT	CASSLWLAGGNTDTQYF
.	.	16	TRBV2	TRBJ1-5	TGTGCCAGCAGCGTTCTAGGGGTGGGAGGGGATCAGCCCCAGCATTTT	CASSVLGVGGDQPQHF
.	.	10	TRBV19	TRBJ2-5	TGTGCCAGTGGCAGGGAGACCCAGTACTTC	CASGRETQYF
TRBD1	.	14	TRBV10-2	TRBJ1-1	TGCGCCACCAGGAGAGACAGGGGGGGCACTGAAGCTTTCTTT	CATRRDRGGTEAFF